The 27 T cell receptor beta chains listed next were all sequenced from one sample in a study of blood T cell repertoires in COVID-19. This table comes from immunoSEQ multiplex PCR, and its TCRdb copy is limited to in-frame clones, with some not included. The top ten hold 3% to 3.5% of the sample, which has tens of thousands of clones, 81% seen once. The sample taken for sequencing was peripheral blood. Receptor source: a man in his 70s with COVID-19, enrolled during active disease.

The J gene is TRBJ1-2, the V gene TRBV5-4, with D perhaps TRBD1 (5 bases). The V gene's germline CDR1 is SGHNT and CDR2 YYREEE (reference sequence). Trimming left V 4 bases short and J 6 bases short, with 10 bases between. The CDR3 is made up of 12 amino acids. The CDR3: CASSRDSDGYTF. The CDR3 nucleotides are TGTGCCAGCAGCCGGGACTCTGATGGCTACACCTTC. The full variable domain, in which reference TRBV5-4 and TRBJ1-2 provide the parts outside the CDR3, is ETGVTQSPTHLIKTRGQQVTLRCSSQSGHNTVSWYQQALGQGPQFIFQYYREEENGRGNFPPRFSGLQFPNYSSELNVNALELDDSALYLCASSRDSDGYTFGSGTRLTVV.

J is TRBJ1-1 and V is TRBV3-1 (or the pseudogene TRBV3-2), with 7 bases lining up with TRBD1. Germline V CDR1 and CDR2: LGHDT, YNNKEL (reference sequence). This CDR3 has 16 amino acids. Losses at the gene ends were 3 bases for V and 7 bases for J; bases not matched to a gene: 14. CDR3 bases: TGTGCCAGCAGCCATCAAATGACAGGGAGATTTGTTGAAGCTTTCTTT. Protein: CASSHQMTGRFVEAFF.

The rearrangement links TRBV30 to TRBJ2-3; 7 positions agree with TRBD2. The CDR3 is 15 amino acids. The V segment lost 3 bases and the J segment 5 bases; nucleotides outside the gene matches: 11. Per the germline V gene, CDR1 is GTSNPN and CDR2 is SVGIG (reference sequence). CDR3: CAWSWAGVYGDTQYF. The CDR3 coding sequence is TGTGCCTGGAGCTGGGCGGGAGTCTATGGAGATACGCAGTATTTT. The variable domain in full, completed from reference TRBV30 and TRBJ2-3, reads SQTIHQWPATLVQPVGSPLSLECTVEGTSNPNLYWYRQAAGRGLQLLFYSVGIGQISSEVPQNLSASRPQDRQFILSSKKLLLSDSGFYLCAWSWAGVYGDTQYFGPGTRLTVL.

The genes are TRBV6-6 and TRBJ2-4; D remains unclear. CDR3 size: 12 residues. Per germline, CDR1 MNHNY and CDR2 SVGAGI (reference sequence). Trimming left V 2 bases short and J 5 bases short, with 4 bases between. The CDR3: CASSYVENIQYF. CDR3 DNA sequence: TGTGCCAGCAGTTACGTAGAAAACATTCAGTACTTC.

The chain combines TRBV19 with TRBJ1-1; 8 bases are shared with TRBD1. Germline loops: CDR1 LNHDA, CDR2 SQIVND (reference sequence). V shed 5 bases, J shed 4 bases, and the junction held 12 bases outside the gene matches. CDR3 length equals 16 residues. The CDR3 nucleotides read TGTGCCAGTAGTCGGAAGTCCGGGACAGGAGCCACTGAAGCTTTCTTT. Translating gives CASSRKSGTGATEAFF.

V and J are TRBV6-4 and TRBJ1-5; unclear D gene. Germline V gene lookup returns CDR1 MRHNA and CDR2 SNTAGT. The CDR3 spans 14 residues. Trimming took 4 bases from V and 0 from J, leaving 7 bases between them. In nucleotides, the CDR3 is TGTGCCAGCAGTGGCCTAAATAGCAATCAGCCCCAGCATTTT. Amino acid sequence: CASSGLNSNQPQHF.

This chain links TRBV5-1 with TRBJ1-2; possibly TRBD1 for D (6 bases). Trimming stripped 5 bases from V and 0 bases from J, with 17 bases between. The CDR3 runs 16 residues. CDR1 is SGHRS, CDR2 YFSETQ, per germline. Here the CDR3 reads CASSKGRTEANYGYTF. In DNA, the CDR3 is TGCGCCAGCAGTAAAGGAAGGACAGAAGCTAACTATGGCTACACCTTC.

The J gene is TRBJ1-6, the V gene TRBV5-4; D is unresolved. CDR3 size: 13 residues. Germline CDR1 reads SGHNT; CDR2 reads YYREEE (reference sequence). Trimming pared 0 bases from V and 6 bases from J, leaving 4 bases between. The CDR3 spells CASSLDSNSPLHF. CDR3 DNA sequence: TGTGCCAGCAGCTTGGACAGTAATTCACCCCTCCACTTT.

The V and J genes are TRBV19 and TRBJ2-1, with 9 positions matching TRBD2. This CDR3 spans 18 amino acids. V dropped 4 bases and J dropped 5; count of bases not matched to a gene: 15. Germline V gene sequence: CDR1 LNHDA, CDR2 SQIVND (reference sequence). The CDR3 sequence is CASSTTPMTSGANNEQFF. In DNA, the CDR3 is TGTGCCAGTAGTACGACACCCATGACTAGCGGAGCGAACAATGAGCAGTTCTTC.

A few counts support this clone. The chain joins TRBV28 to TRBJ2-7; 11 bases agree with TRBD2. The CDR3 runs to 18 residues. The V gene end was trimmed by 5 bases and the J gene end by 3 bases; junction bases not matched to a gene: 15. The germline gives CDR1 MDHEN, CDR2 SYDVKM. CDR3 nucleotide sequence: TGTGCCAGCAGTCTGCCGACTAGCGGGGACTTAATCGTCTACGAGCAGTACTTC. Protein: CASSLPTSGDLIVYEQYF.

The rearrangement uses TRBV6-2 or TRBV6-3 and TRBJ2-1; 9 nucleotides align to TRBD2. The CDR3 is 17 amino acids. The germline V gene has CDR1 MNHEY and CDR2 SVGEGT. Losses at the gene ends were 2 bases for V and 8 bases for J; bases not matched to a gene: 13. The CDR3: CASSYGWSTSGPHEQFF. CDR3 DNA sequence: TGTGCCAGCAGTTACGGATGGTCGACTAGCGGCCCCCATGAGCAGTTCTTC.

J is TRBJ1-1 and V is TRBV7-2; possibly TRBD1 for D (5 bases). In germline, CDR1 is SGHTA, CDR2 FQGNSA. The CDR3 has 14 residues. The V gene lost 11 bases and the J gene lost 1 base, with 17 bases spanning the gap. The CDR3 region is CASSAGHGNTEAFF. The CDR3 DNA sequence: TGTGCCTCATCGGCCGGACATGGGAACACTGAAGCTTTCTTT.

The chain is built from TRBV28 and TRBJ2-7; 8 nucleotides agree with TRBD1. The CDR3 is 16 residues long. V dropped 4 bases and J dropped 2; count of bases not matched to a gene: 10. The germline V gene has CDR1 MDHEN and CDR2 SYDVKM. In nucleotides, the CDR3 is TGTGCCAGCAGTTCATCCTCAGGGGGCGCCCCCTACGAGCAGTACTTC. Translating it yields CASSSSSGGAPYEQYF.

The chain combines TRBV28 with TRBJ1-2, with a weak D call TRBD1 (5 bases). The V end lost 2 bases, the J end lost 4 bases, and 5 bases lay between the germline ends. The V gene's germline CDR1 is MDHEN and CDR2 SYDVKM. The CDR3 spans 12 residues. The CDR3: CASSLQGYGYTF. In DNA, the CDR3 is TGTGCCAGCAGTTTACAGGGCTATGGCTACACCTTC.

The chain couples TRBV3-1 (or the pseudogene TRBV3-2) to TRBJ1-2, with D unresolved. Germline V gene data show CDR1 as LGHDT and CDR2 as YNNKEL (reference sequence). V lost 1 base, J lost 2 bases, and 11 bases lay in between. This CDR3 is 15 amino acids long. The CDR3: CASSQGQKVNYGYTF. Here the CDR3 DNA reads TGTGCCAGCAGCCAAGGGCAGAAAGTAAACTATGGCTACACCTTC.

The V call is TRBV12-3 or TRBV12-4, the J call TRBJ2-1; D remains ambiguous. The CDR3 is 12 amino acids. V lost 3 bases and J lost 7, with 7 bases in between. CDR3 sequence: CASSFFGNEQFF. In nucleotides, the CDR3 is TGTGCCAGCAGTTTTTTCGGGAATGAGCAGTTCTTC.

The V gene is TRBV6-5, the J gene TRBJ1-2; perhaps TRBD1 as D (6 bases). Germline V lookup: CDR1 MNHEY, CDR2 SVGAGI. CDR3 size: 12 residues. V was clipped by 8 bases and J by 7 bases, with 14 bases between them. This chain's CDR3 is CASLSQGSGYTF. Written as DNA, the CDR3 is TGTGCCAGCCTCTCACAGGGAAGTGGCTACACCTTC.

The chain links TRBV7-9 to TRBJ2-1, with a weak D call TRBD1 (6 bases). The CDR3 is 16 amino acids. The germline V and J ends were trimmed by 5 bases and 0 bases, with 14 bases remaining between them. Germline lookup yields CDR1 SEHNR and CDR2 FQNEAQ (reference sequence). CDR3: CASSPTRGSSYNEQFF. In DNA form, the CDR3 reads TGTGCCAGCAGCCCAACAAGGGGGAGCTCCTACAATGAGCAGTTCTTC.

The chain recombines TRBV28 with TRBJ2-3; 13 bases are a match to TRBD2. Losses at the gene ends were 6 bases for V and 5 bases for J; bases not matched to a gene: 5. Per the germline V gene, CDR1 is MDHEN and CDR2 is SYDVKM. This CDR3 region has 15 residues. Written as DNA, the CDR3 is TGTGCCAGCAGCCTACTAGCGGGAGGGCGAGATACGCAGTATTTT. Encoded protein: CASSLLAGGRDTQYF.

V is TRBV7-2 and J is TRBJ2-3; 10 bases fit TRBD1. Germline loops: CDR1 SGHTA, CDR2 FQGNSA. The V segment lost 5 bases and the J segment 14 bases; nucleotides outside the gene matches: 7. The length of the CDR3 is 12 residues. CDR3 bases: TGTGCCAGCAGCCTAGACAGGGGGCGCCGGTATTTT. It specifies CASSLDRGRRYF.

The chain combines TRBV15 with TRBJ1-1; 8 positions match TRBD1. V was clipped by 1 base and J by 11 bases; unmatched bases: 9. CDR1 and CDR2 from the germline V gene are LNHNV and YYDKDF (reference sequence). This CDR3 comprises 14 residues. The DNA for the CDR3 is TGTGCCACCAGCAGAGTTAACAGGGGGGAGTGGGCTTTCTTT. This encodes CATSRVNRGEWAFF.

The V call is TRBV19, the J call TRBJ2-2; 8 bases match TRBD1. There are 16 residues in the CDR3. With V trimmed by 10 bases and J by 1 base, 11 bases remained unmatched. Germline V CDR1 and CDR2: LNHDA, SQIVND (reference sequence). This chain's CDR3 is CATSISGTGNTGELFF. Here the CDR3 DNA reads TGTGCCACCTCCATATCGGGGACAGGGAACACCGGGGAGCTGTTTTTT. Filled out from reference TRBV19 and TRBJ2-2, the complete variable domain reads DGGITQSPKYLFRKEGQNVTLSCEQNLNHDAMYWYRQDPGQGLRLIYYSQIVNDFQKGDIAEGYSVSREKKESFPLTVTSAQKNPTAFYLCATSISGTGNTGELFFGEGSRLTVL.

The chain is built from TRBV3-1 (or the pseudogene TRBV3-2) and TRBJ1-1, with D hard to call. The CDR3 is 12 amino acids. Germline V gene data show CDR1 as LGHDT and CDR2 as YNNKEL (reference sequence). V dropped 1 base and J dropped 11 bases, with 11 bases sitting between them. CDR3: CASSQAALEAFF. Here the CDR3 DNA reads TGTGCCAGCAGCCAAGCTGCCCTAGAGGCTTTCTTT.

This chain joins TRBV29-1 and TRBJ1-1; D might be TRBD1 (5 bases). V was shortened by 3 bases and J by 5 bases, with 16 bases between the two germline ends. The CDR3 is 14 amino acids. The V gene's germline CDR1 is SQVTM and CDR2 ANQGSEA. DNA for the CDR3: TGCAGCGTTGATCCCCAGGGAGGGAGGACTGAAGCTTTCTTT. It encodes CSVDPQGGRTEAFF.

This chain uses TRBV4-2 with TRBJ1-1; no firm D call. V lost 0 bases, J lost 7 bases, and 15 bases lay in between. This CDR3 region has 15 residues. Germline CDR1 is LGHNA and CDR2 is YNFKEQ. The CDR3 spells CASSQESLESYEAFF. The CDR3 DNA reads as TGTGCCAGCAGCCAAGAAAGTTTGGAGTCATATGAAGCTTTCTTT.

J is TRBJ2-7 and V is TRBV24-1; D is uncertain. V was clipped by 4 bases and J by 2 bases, with 14 bases between them. The V gene's germline CDR1 is KGHDR and CDR2 SFDVKD. CDR3 length equals 15 residues. The CDR3 sequence is CATSDAQVQTYEQYF. The CDR3 DNA follows: TGTGCCACCAGTGACGCGCAAGTCCAAACCTACGAGCAGTACTTC.

The chain uses TRBV6-7 and TRBJ2-5; 10 bases align to TRBD2. TRBV6-7 is known as an ORF, though its function is uncertain. This CDR3 has 15 residues. J gave up 3 bases and V 6 bases, and 7 bases lay outside the gene matches. The DNA of the CDR3 is TGTGCCAGCAGACACACTAGCGGGATAAAAGAGACCCAGTACTTC. This codes for CASRHTSGIKETQYF.